The 25 T cell receptor beta chains in this list originate from one sample, sequenced in a study of T cells in Graves' hyperthyroidism and ophthalmopathy. Regions amplified from RNA transcripts were the TCR beta CDR3 regions. Using the HTBI primer set, a first-round RT-PCR was run on the TCR CDR3. TCRdb re-derived calls from the multiplex PCR reads in MiXCR, one entry per CDR3 protein. The data hold some 490,000 distinct CDR3 sequences, with roughly 23% observed a single time. The specimen was blood. The receptors were sampled from a woman in her 70s with Graves' ophthalmopathy.

This clonotype was seen repeatedly, ten times or more. The chain uses TRBV6-1 and TRBJ2-5; D is uncertain. V gave up 0 bases and J gave up 5 bases, with 10 bases separating them. The CDR3 extends over 14 amino acids. Germline V gene lookup returns CDR1 MNHNS and CDR2 SASEGT. The CDR3 DNA sequence: TGTGCCAGCAGTGAAGCGCAAAGAGGCGAGACCCAGTACTTC. It yields the protein CASSEAQRGETQYF.

V is TRBV7-9 and J is TRBJ1-6; D is possibly TRBD1 (5 bases). The V end lost 3 bases, the J end lost 5 bases, and 8 bases lay between the germline ends. Germline V gives CDR1 SEHNR, CDR2 FQNEAQ (reference sequence). CDR3 length equals 14 residues. The CDR3 region is CASSFGGDNSPLHF. CDR3 nucleotide sequence: TGTGCCAGCAGCTTTGGGGGAGATAATTCACCCCTCCACTTT.

The chain employs TRBV20-1 and TRBJ1-4; D call uncertain. Germline values: CDR1 DFQATT, CDR2 SNEGSKA (reference sequence). Trimming cost V 0 bases and J 8 bases, with 16 bases left between them. The CDR3 length is 15 residues. CDR3 amino acids: CSARDFWQRSEKLFF. CDR3 nucleotide sequence: TGCAGTGCTAGAGATTTTTGGCAGAGAAGCGAAAAACTGTTTTTT.

The chain joins TRBV10-3 to TRBJ1-2; D may be TRBD1 (6 bases). The CDR3 is 16 residues long. CDR1 is ENHRY and CDR2 is SYGVKD in the germline V gene. Trimming left V 3 bases short and J 1 base short, with 15 bases between. As DNA, the CDR3 is TGTGCCATCAGTGATGTTAGGGGGGGCGATAACTATGGCTACACCTTC. It yields the protein CAISDVRGGDNYGYTF.

This clonotype occurred many times. The chain couples TRBV6-7 to TRBJ1-1; possible D gene TRBD1, 5 bases. TRBV6-7 is classed as an ORF, of uncertain function. With 1 base removed from V and 3 bases from J, the gap between germline ends came to 15 bases. CDR3 length: 16 amino acids. The chain's CDR3 is CASSYWGLTLDTEAFF. As DNA, the CDR3 is TGTGCCAGCAGTTACTGGGGACTTACCCTGGACACTGAAGCTTTCTTT.

The V call is TRBV5-6, the J call TRBJ2-2; possible D gene TRBD2, 6 bases. Trimming removed 5 bases at V and 3 bases at J, with 14 bases between. Per germline, CDR1 SGHDT and CDR2 YYEEEE. The CDR3 runs 15 residues. CDR3 coding DNA: TGTGCCAGCAGGCGAAGCCGGGACTACACCGGGGAGCTGTTTTTT. Protein sequence: CASRRSRDYTGELFF.

The chain joins TRBV3-1 to TRBJ2-3; 12 nucleotides line up with TRBD2. Germline lookup yields CDR1 LGHDT and CDR2 YNNKEL (reference sequence). The V gene end was trimmed by 3 bases and the J gene end by 3 bases; junction bases not matched to a gene: 7. The CDR3 length is 17 residues. CDR3 coding DNA: TGTGCCAGCAGCCACGTCACTAGCGGGAGGATGACAGATACGCAGTATTTT. This codes for CASSHVTSGRMTDTQYF.

V gene TRBV18 combines with J gene TRBJ2-2; tentatively, D is TRBD2 (5 bases). The CDR3 contains 15 residues. Germline assignment: CDR1 KGHSH and CDR2 LQKENI. Trimming stripped 5 bases from V and 1 base from J, with 11 bases between. Here the CDR3 DNA reads TGTGCCAGCTCAACCAGCGGCATGAACACCGGGGAGCTGTTTTTT. Amino acid sequence: CASSTSGMNTGELFF. The full variable domain, its missing parts supplied by reference TRBV18 and TRBJ2-2, is NAGVMQNPRHLVRRRGQEARLRCSPMKGHSHVYWYRQLPEEGLKFMVYLQKENIIDESGMPKERFSAEFPKEGPSILRIQQVVRGDSAAYFCASSTSGMNTGELFFGEGSRLTVL.

Many counts were recorded for this clonotype. The rearrangement uses TRBV7-2 and TRBJ1-2; TRBD1 might be the D (5 bases). This CDR3 is 12 amino acids long. Trimming stripped 4 bases from V and 8 bases from J, with 11 bases between. Looked up from germline, CDR1 is SGHTA and CDR2 is FQGNSA. CDR3 in DNA: TGTGCCAGCAGCTCCGGGGCAACGGGCTACACCTTC. It translates to CASSSGATGYTF.

This clonotype was observed a few times. The chain couples TRBV7-2 to TRBJ2-3, with D perhaps given as TRBD1 or TRBD2 (5 bases each). The V gene lost 9 bases and the J gene lost 2 bases, with 12 bases spanning the gap. The CDR3 is 13 residues long. In germline, CDR1 is SGHTA, CDR2 FQGNSA. The CDR3 coding sequence is TGTGCCAGGGGGGAACGGAACACAGATACGCAGTATTTT. Translating gives CARGERNTDTQYF.

This clonotype was counted between two and nine times. The V and J genes are TRBV28 and TRBJ1-5, with a weak D call TRBD1 (5 bases). The length of the CDR3 is 16 residues. CDR1 and CDR2 from the germline V gene are MDHEN and SYDVKM. Trimming left V 6 bases short and J 5 bases short, with 20 bases between. CDR3 bases: TGTGCCAGCAGCCCCGAATTGGGGGGAGGAGATCAGCCCCAGCATTTT. Its protein is CASSPELGGGDQPQHF.

The chain couples TRBV12-3 or TRBV12-4 to TRBJ2-1; 9 bases line up with TRBD2. The CDR3 has 18 residues. With V trimmed by 1 base and J by 1 base, 8 bases remained unmatched. Here the CDR3 DNA reads TGTGCCAGCAGTTTAGAGGCACTAGCGGGCCAATCCTACAATGAGCAGTTCTTC. It translates to CASSLEALAGQSYNEQFF.

J is TRBJ1-5 and V is TRBV6-2 or TRBV6-3; D possibly corresponds to TRBD1 (5 bases). The CDR3 covers 13 residues. Per germline, CDR1 MNHEY and CDR2 SVGEGT. V shed 5 bases and J shed 11 bases, with 16 bases lying between them. The CDR3 DNA sequence: TGTGCCAGCAGTGACGGAGGCACAGGTACCCAGCATTTT. Translating it yields CASSDGGTGTQHF.

The V and J genes are TRBV6-6 and TRBJ2-1, with D tentatively TRBD1 or TRBD2 (5 bases each). Trimming removed 1 base at V and 6 bases at J, with 16 bases between. The CDR3 totals 16 residues. CDR1 MNHNY and CDR2 SVGAGI come from the germline V gene (reference sequence). Written as DNA, the CDR3 is TGTGCCAGCAGTTACTTCCGGGACCTATCCGGCAATGAGCAGTTCTTC. It is translated as CASSYFRDLSGNEQFF.

Notes on this clonotype: A much larger clone lies one base from this, so it may be a read error. The rearrangement joins TRBV28 to TRBJ2-7; weak D call: TRBD2 (6 bases). CDR1 is MDHEN, CDR2 SYDVKM, per germline. The CDR3 sequence is 13 residues long. The CDR3, as DNA: TGTGCCAGCAGTATCCACGGGGGAGCCGAGCAGCACTTC. This gives the protein CASSIHGGAEQHF. The whole variable domain, remainder taken from reference TRBV28 and TRBJ2-7, is DVKVTQSSRYLVKRTGEKVFLECVQDMDHENMFWYRQDPGLGLRLIYFSYDVKMKEKGDIPEGYSVSREKKERFSLILESASTNQTSMYLCASSIHGGAEQHFGPGTRLTVT.

This clonotype was found many times. The chain uses TRBV28 and TRBJ1-4, with TRBD1 as a possible D gene (6 bases). The germline V gene encodes CDR1 MDHEN and CDR2 SYDVKM. The CDR3 totals 16 residues. The ends were cut back, 6 bases at V and 8 bases at J, with 22 bases in the middle. Here the CDR3 DNA reads TGTGCCAGCAGCACCACACTCCGGGACATTCAGGAAAAACTGTTTTTT. Translating gives CASSTTLRDIQEKLFF.

V usage is TRBV29-1 and J usage is TRBJ1-2, with D possibly TRBD1 on 5 matching bases. V lost 3 bases to trimming and J lost 6 bases, with 11 bases between them. The CDR3 runs 12 residues. Germline CDR1 is SQVTM and CDR2 is ANQGSEA. The CDR3 here is CSVEWQGNGYTF. CDR3 nucleotides: TGCAGCGTTGAGTGGCAGGGAAATGGCTACACCTTC.

This clonotype was seen only a few times. The chain carries TRBV4-3 and TRBJ2-7; D is uncertain. The CDR3 covers 13 residues. Germline loops: CDR1 LGHNA, CDR2 YSLEER. The germline V and J ends were trimmed by 0 bases and 2 bases, with 5 bases remaining between them. This CDR3 is CASSQDGAYEQYF. CDR3 sequence (DNA): TGCGCCAGCAGCCAAGATGGGGCCTACGAGCAGTACTTC.

V gene TRBV10-1 combines with J gene TRBJ2-3; 11 bases match TRBD2. This CDR3 comprises 16 residues. The V and J ends lost 4 bases and 5 bases, in that order; junction bases with no gene match: 8. CDR1 WNHNN and CDR2 SYGVQD come from the germline V gene (reference sequence). The CDR3 loop reads CASSAAHSGRGDTQYF. CDR3 coding DNA: TGCGCCAGCAGTGCGGCTCATAGCGGGAGGGGAGATACGCAGTATTTT.

This clonotype was seen once. The V call is TRBV7-2, the J call TRBJ2-2, with a possible D match to TRBD2 (6 bases). V was pared by 8 bases and J by 1 base, with 17 bases between. The CDR3 has 16 residues. Looked up from germline, CDR1 is SGHTA and CDR2 is FQGNSA. The CDR3 sequence is CASGPTGVVNTGELFF. Written as DNA, the CDR3 is TGTGCCAGCGGCCCTACGGGAGTAGTGAACACCGGGGAGCTGTTTTTT. The full variable domain, completed using reference TRBV7-2 and TRBJ2-2, is GAGVSQSPSNKVTEKGKDVELRCDPISGHTALYWYRQSLGQGLEFLIYFQGNSAPDKSGLPSDRFSAERTGGSVSTLTIQRTQQEDSAVYLCASGPTGVVNTGELFFGEGSRLTVL.

In this sample, this clonotype turned up many times. The rearrangement joins TRBV6-1 to TRBJ2-3; a weak D match, TRBD2 (6 bases). The CDR3 totals 13 residues. Germline V gene data show CDR1 as MNHNS and CDR2 as SASEGT. The V end lost 5 bases, the J end lost 6 bases, and 12 bases lay between the germline ends. CDR3 nucleotides: TGTGCCAGCAGTACAAACCTAGCGGATACGCAGTATTTT. Amino acid sequence: CASSTNLADTQYF.

This chain uses TRBV7-2 with TRBJ2-3; 10 nucleotides align to TRBD2. V shed 3 bases and J 5 bases; nucleotides not matched to a gene: 11. This CDR3 spans 17 amino acids. The germline V gene has CDR1 SGHTA and CDR2 FQGNSA. The CDR3 reads CASSFQSSGTSVDTQYF. CDR3 in DNA: TGTGCCAGCAGCTTCCAATCCTCCGGGACTAGCGTAGATACGCAGTATTTT. Together with reference TRBV7-2 and TRBJ2-3, the CDR3 gives the full variable domain: GAGVSQSPSNKVTEKGKDVELRCDPISGHTALYWYRQSLGQGLEFLIYFQGNSAPDKSGLPSDRFSAERTGGSVSTLTIQRTQQEDSAVYLCASSFQSSGTSVDTQYFGPGTRLTVL.

In this sample, this clonotype turned up a few times. The chain employs TRBV11-3 and TRBJ1-2; no reliable D call. Germline V gene lookup returns CDR1 SGHNT and CDR2 YENEEA. The CDR3 runs 18 residues. Trimming left V 0 bases short and J 4 bases short, with 21 bases between. CDR3 DNA sequence: TGTGCCAGCAGCTTAGAGGCCCCCAGGCAGCAAGAAACCTATGGCTACACCTTC. It translates to CASSLEAPRQQETYGYTF.

In its sample, this clonotype was seen many times. V gene TRBV20-1 combines with J gene TRBJ2-7; D is unclear. V gave up 0 bases and J gave up 0 bases, with 15 bases separating them. The CDR3 length is 16 residues. Germline CDR1 is DFQATT and CDR2 is SNEGSKA (reference sequence). The DNA for the CDR3 is TGCAGTGCTAGAGATCTGCTAACTCCCCTCTCCTACGAGCAGTACTTC. Its translation is CSARDLLTPLSYEQYF.

This clonotype was detected a few times. CDR3 DNA sequence: TGTGCCAGCTCACCAGGACAGGGGGTTTCCTACGAGCAGTACTTC. It codes for CASSPGQGVSYEQYF. V usage is TRBV18 and J usage is TRBJ2-7; 10 positions match TRBD1. The V gene end was trimmed by 2 bases and the J gene end by 1 base; junction bases not matched to a gene: 2. Germline CDR1 KGHSH, CDR2 LQKENI. The CDR3 length is 15 residues.